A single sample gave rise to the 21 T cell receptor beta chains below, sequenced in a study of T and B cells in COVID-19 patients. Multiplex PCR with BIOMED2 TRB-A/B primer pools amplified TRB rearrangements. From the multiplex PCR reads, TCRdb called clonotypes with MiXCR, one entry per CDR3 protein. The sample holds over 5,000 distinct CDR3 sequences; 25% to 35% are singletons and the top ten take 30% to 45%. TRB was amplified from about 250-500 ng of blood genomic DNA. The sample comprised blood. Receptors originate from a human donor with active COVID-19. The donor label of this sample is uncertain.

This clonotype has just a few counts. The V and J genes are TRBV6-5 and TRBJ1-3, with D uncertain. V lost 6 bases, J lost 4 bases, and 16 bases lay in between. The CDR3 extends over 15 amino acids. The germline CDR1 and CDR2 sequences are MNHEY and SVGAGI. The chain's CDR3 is CASSLYGVSGNTIYF. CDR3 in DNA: TGTGCCAGCAGCCTTTACGGGGTCAGCGGAAACACCATATATTTT.

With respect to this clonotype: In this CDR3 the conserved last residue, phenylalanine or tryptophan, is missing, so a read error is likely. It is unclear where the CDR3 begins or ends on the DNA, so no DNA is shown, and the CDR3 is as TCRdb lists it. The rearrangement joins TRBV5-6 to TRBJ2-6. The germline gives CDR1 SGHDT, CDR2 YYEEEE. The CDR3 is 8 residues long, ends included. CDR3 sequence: CASSQITS.

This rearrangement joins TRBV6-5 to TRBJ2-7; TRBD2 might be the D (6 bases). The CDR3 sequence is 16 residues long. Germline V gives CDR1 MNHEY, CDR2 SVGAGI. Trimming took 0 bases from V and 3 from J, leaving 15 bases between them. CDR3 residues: CASSYSGTAIYYEQYF. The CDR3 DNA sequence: TGTGCCAGCAGTTACTCCGGGACTGCTATATACTACGAGCAGTACTTC.

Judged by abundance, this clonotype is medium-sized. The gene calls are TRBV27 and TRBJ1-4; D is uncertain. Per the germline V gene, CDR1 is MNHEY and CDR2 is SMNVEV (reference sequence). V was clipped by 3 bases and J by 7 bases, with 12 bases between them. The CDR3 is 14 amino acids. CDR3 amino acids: CASSFGLSGEKLFF. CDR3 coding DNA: TGTGCCAGCAGTTTCGGACTCTCGGGTGAAAAACTGTTTTTT.

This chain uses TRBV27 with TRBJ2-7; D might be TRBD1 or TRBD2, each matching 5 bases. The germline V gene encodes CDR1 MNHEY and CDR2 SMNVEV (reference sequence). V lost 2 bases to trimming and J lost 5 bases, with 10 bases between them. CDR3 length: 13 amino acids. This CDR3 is CASSLGGWHEQYF. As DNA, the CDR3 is TGTGCCAGCAGTTTAGGGGGTTGGCACGAGCAGTACTTC.

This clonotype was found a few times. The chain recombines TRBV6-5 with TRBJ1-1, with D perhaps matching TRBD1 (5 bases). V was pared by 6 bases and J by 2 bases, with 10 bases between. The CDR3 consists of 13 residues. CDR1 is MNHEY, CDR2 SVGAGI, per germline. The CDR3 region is CASSLQANTEAFF. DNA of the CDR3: TGTGCCAGCAGCTTACAGGCCAACACTGAAGCTTTCTTT.

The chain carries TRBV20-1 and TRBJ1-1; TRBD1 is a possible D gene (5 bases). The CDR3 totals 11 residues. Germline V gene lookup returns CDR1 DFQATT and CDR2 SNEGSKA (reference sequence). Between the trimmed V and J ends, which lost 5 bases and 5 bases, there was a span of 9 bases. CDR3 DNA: TGCAGTGCTTCCAGGGAGACTGAAGCTTTCTTT. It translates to CSASRETEAFF.

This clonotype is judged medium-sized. CDR3 nucleotide sequence: TGCAGCGTTAACAGGGGGGAAGGCTACGAGCAGTACTTC. Amino acids: CSVNRGEGYEQYF. The chain employs TRBV29-1 and TRBJ2-7, with TRBD1 matching over 8 bases. CDR3 length equals 13 residues. With 5 bases clipped from V and 3 bases from J, the junction kept 6 bases outside the gene matches. Per germline, CDR1 SQVTM and CDR2 ANQGSEA.

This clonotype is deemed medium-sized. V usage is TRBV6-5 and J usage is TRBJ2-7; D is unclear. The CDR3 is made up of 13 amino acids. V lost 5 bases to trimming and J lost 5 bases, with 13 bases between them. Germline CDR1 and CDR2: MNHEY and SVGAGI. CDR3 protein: CASSIRRWNEQYF. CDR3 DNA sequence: TGTGCCAGCAGTATCAGGAGATGGAACGAGCAGTACTTC.

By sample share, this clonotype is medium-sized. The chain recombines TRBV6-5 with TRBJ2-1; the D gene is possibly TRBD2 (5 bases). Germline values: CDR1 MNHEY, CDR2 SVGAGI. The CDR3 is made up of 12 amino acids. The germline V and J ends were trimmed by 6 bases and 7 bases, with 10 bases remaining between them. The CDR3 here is CASSPRENEQFF. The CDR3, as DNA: TGTGCCAGCAGCCCTAGGGAGAATGAGCAGTTCTTC.

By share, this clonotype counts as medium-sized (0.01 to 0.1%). The CDR3 coding sequence is TGTGCCAGTAGTATAGGAGACAGTGCTTCACCCCTCCACTTT. It yields the protein CASSIGDSASPLHF. The chain carries TRBV19 and TRBJ1-6; possible D gene TRBD1, 5 bases. The CDR3 has 14 amino acids. Germline loops: CDR1 LNHDA, CDR2 SQIVND (reference sequence). V was shortened by 1 base and J by 9 bases, with 10 bases between the two germline ends.

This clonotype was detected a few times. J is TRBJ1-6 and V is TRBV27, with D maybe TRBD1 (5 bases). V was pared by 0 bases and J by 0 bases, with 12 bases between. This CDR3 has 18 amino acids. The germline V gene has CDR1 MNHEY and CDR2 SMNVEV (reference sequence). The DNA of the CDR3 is TGTGCCAGCAGTTTATCGGGGCAGCACAGCTCCTATAATTCACCCCTCCACTTT. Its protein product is CASSLSGQHSSYNSPLHF.

The CDR3 protein is CASIGGFANTGELFF. The DNA of the CDR3 is TGTGCCAGCATAGGGGGTTTCGCGAACACCGGGGAGCTGTTTTTT. The V gene is TRBV12-3 or TRBV12-4, the J gene TRBJ2-2, with D possibly TRBD1 on 6 matching bases. The CDR3 extends over 15 amino acids. Trimming cost V 7 bases and J 0 bases, with 12 bases left between them.

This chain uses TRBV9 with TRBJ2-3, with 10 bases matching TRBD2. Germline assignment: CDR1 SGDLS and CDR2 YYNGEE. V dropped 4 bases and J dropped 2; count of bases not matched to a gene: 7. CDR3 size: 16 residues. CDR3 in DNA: TGTGCCAGCAGCTTCCGAGCGGGGGGGAACACAGATACGCAGTATTTT. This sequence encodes CASSFRAGGNTDTQYF.

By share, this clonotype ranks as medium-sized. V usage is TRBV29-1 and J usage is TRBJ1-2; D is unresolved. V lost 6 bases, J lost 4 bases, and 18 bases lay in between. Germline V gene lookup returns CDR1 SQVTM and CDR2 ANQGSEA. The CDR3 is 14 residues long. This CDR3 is CSVSVLISSYGYTF. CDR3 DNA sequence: TGCAGCGTGAGTGTCCTAATTTCCTCCTATGGCTACACCTTC.

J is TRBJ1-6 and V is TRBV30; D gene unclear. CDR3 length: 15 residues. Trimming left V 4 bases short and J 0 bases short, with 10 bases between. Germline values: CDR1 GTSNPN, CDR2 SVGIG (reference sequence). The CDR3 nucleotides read TGTGCCTGGAAGTACAGAAGCTCCTATAATTCACCCCTCCACTTT. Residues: CAWKYRSSYNSPLHF.

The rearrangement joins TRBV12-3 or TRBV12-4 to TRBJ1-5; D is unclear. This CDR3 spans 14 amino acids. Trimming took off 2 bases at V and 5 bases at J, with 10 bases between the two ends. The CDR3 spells CASSLSAVDQPQHF. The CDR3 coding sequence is TGTGCCAGCAGTTTATCGGCAGTGGATCAGCCCCAGCATTTT.

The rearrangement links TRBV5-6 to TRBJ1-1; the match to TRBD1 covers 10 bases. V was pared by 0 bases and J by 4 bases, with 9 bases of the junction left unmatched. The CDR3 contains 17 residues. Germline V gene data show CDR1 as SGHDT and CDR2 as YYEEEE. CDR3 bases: TGTGCCAGCAGCTTGGCCCCGGGGACAGGGGAGACCACTGAAGCTTTCTTT. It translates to CASSLAPGTGETTEAFF.

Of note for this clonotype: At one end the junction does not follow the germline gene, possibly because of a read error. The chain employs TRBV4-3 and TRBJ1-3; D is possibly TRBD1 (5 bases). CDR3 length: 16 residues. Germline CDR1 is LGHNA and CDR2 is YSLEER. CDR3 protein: CASSPRVGREGNSIYF. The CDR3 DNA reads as TGTGCCAGCAGTCCAAGAGTCGGCAGGGAAGGAAACTCCATATATTTT.

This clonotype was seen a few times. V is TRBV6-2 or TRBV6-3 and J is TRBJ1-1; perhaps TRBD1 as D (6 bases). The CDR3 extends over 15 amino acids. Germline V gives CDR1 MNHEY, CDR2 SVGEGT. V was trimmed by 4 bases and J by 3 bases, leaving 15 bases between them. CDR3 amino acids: CASSSGAGYDTEAFF. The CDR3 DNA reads TGTGCCAGCAGTTCGGGGGCAGGGTATGACACTGAAGCTTTCTTT.

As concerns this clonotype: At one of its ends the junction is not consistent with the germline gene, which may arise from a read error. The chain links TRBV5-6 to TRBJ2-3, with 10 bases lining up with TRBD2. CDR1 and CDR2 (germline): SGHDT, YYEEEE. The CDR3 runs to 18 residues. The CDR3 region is CASSLASGRGSSTDTQYF. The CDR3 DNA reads TGCGCCAGCAGCTTGGCCAGCGGGAGGGGTAGTAGCACAGATACGCAGTATTTT.